This record covers a single T cell receptor (beta chain). There is no known antigen for this receptor. Base qualities are not recorded, but no much larger clone differs from it by a single base. Genomic DNA was isolated from the sorted cells so that the TCRbeta CDR3 region could be sequenced. The immunoSEQ Assay was used to sequence the TCRbeta CDR3 regions. Here the immuneACCESS table is served through TCRdb, limited to in-frame sequences with V and J called. Missing clones are a known gap in these copies; in checked studies unresolved V genes cover under half, and the rest lacks a known reason. The sample includes under 65,000 clones, with approximately 91% observed a single time. The ten largest clones add up to around 0.73% of the sample. The sample originates from a study of OX40 agonist ivuxolimab in advanced cancers. About the investigation overall: Ivuxolimab, which targeted the costimulatory receptor OX40 (CD134), was an agonistic, fully human IgG2 monoclonal antibody. Of the roughly 52 patients in dose escalation, 19 had hepatocellular carcinoma, roughly 15 had melanoma, 9 had renal cell carcinoma and 9 had head and neck cancer. The monotherapy dose-escalation portion (N of about 57 patients) of the phase I ivuxolimab trial is reported in the paper. The point of sequencing TCRbeta in the periphery was to test whether ivuxolimab changed TCR sequence diversity and drove clonal T-cell expansion. In the dose-escalation cohort, around four fifths of patients were male, and the mean age was approximately 64 years, with a range of about 23 to 90. Prior anti-PD-1, anti-PD-L1 or anti-CTLA-4 therapy was permitted, and about two fifths of dose-escalation patients had received checkpoint inhibitors. Partial responses were achieved by three dose-escalation patients, of whom one had hepatocellular carcinoma and two had cutaneous melanoma. Intravenous ivuxolimab was administered to patients every 2 weeks at six dose levels: 0.01, 0.1, 0.3, 1.5, 3 and 10 mg/kg.

Patients with a history of autoimmune disease or receiving systemic immunosuppression were excluded from the trial. Peripheral blood for TCR sequencing was drawn from every dose cohort at baseline, at cycle 4 day 1 and at cycle 7 day 1. The samples were taken from a phase I, first-in-human, multicenter, open-label dose-escalation trial of ivuxolimab. Adults with locally advanced or metastatic head and neck squamous cell, hepatocellular, melanoma or renal cell carcinoma were enrolled in the trial. Before TCR sequencing, CD4+ T cells and CD8+ T cells from peripheral blood were sorted into separate populations. The full study reports these points: Low levels of normalized T-cell clonal expansion were also seen in some patients who did not respond. The antigen specificity of the clonally expanded peripheral T cells was not determined. After ivuxolimab, CD8+ T cells had more expanded clones than CD4+ T cells on average. At doses from 0.1 to 3.0 mg/kg, clonal expansion was seen in both CD4+ and CD8+ blood T cells between baseline and week 6. In partial responders in the 0.1-3.0 mg/kg groups, normalized peripheral clonal expansion was found to be among the lowest, especially among CD8+ T cells.

Spanning cysteine to phenylalanine, the CDR3 consists of 15 amino acids. Only the CDR3 region is kept as DNA, spanning 45 bases read in frame from base 1. From the germline V gene (reference sequence), CDR1 is SEHNR and CDR2 is FQNEAQ. The receptor was derived from an adult with an advanced solid tumor such as melanoma, head and neck, liver or kidney cancer. This specimen was CD4+ or CD8+ T cells sorted from blood, taken in a trial of the OX40 agonist ivuxolimab. The rearrangement combines TRBV7-9 with TRBJ2-5, and 10 junctional nucleotides match TRBD1. The DNA matches TRBJ2-7 better at its end, which makes the J call doubtful. The sequenced DNA is TGTGCCAGCAGCCCCCCCGGGACAGGGGTGTACGAGCAGTACTTC. The encoded protein is CASSPPGTGVYEQYF.